This is a list of T cell receptor beta chains from one sample in a study of blood T cell repertoires in COVID-19. TCRdb's copy holds only in-frame clones and misses some; the assay was immunoSEQ multiplex PCR. The sample includes a few hundred thousand clones, about 84% of them seen just once. Sequenced material: peripheral blood. These receptors were taken from a human donor in a cohort sampled during active COVID-19. The CDR3 runs from the conserved cysteine through the conserved F or W. The D gene is left open where the match is weak. Rows may omit the clone size; those that give it use once, few, many or a size class.

NA,TRBV6-1,TRBJ1-1,NA,CASSEQVQGNAFF,TGTGCCAGCAGTGAACAAGTTCAGGGAAACGCTTTCTTT
TRBD1,TRBV9,TRBJ2-6,NA,CASSEDRDRSGANVLTF,TGTGCCAGCAGCGAGGACAGGGATCGTTCTGGGGCCAACGTCCTGACTTTC
NA,TRBV11-2,TRBJ1-4,few,CASSLDRGATNEKLFF,TGTGCCAGCAGCTTAGACAGGGGTGCAACTAATGAAAAACTGTTTTTT
NA,TRBV18,TRBJ1-1,NA,CASSPVWEGTEAFF,TGTGCCAGCTCACCAGTGTGGGAGGGCACTGAAGCTTTCTTT
TRBD1,TRBV5-1,TRBJ1-1,once,CASSTGQASNTEAFF,TGCGCCAGCAGCACGGGACAGGCAAGTAACACTGAAGCTTTCTTT
NA,TRBV5-6,TRBJ2-6,NA,CASSWRDSLSGANVLTF,TGTGCCAGCAGCTGGAGGGACAGCCTCTCTGGGGCCAACGTCCTGACTTTC
NA,TRBV3-1/TRBV3-2,TRBJ2-7,NA,CASSQVVVGGMGEQYF,TGTGCCAGCAGCCAAGTCGTAGTGGGGGGAATGGGGGAGCAGTACTTC
NA,TRBV7-2,TRBJ2-7,few,CASSPYSSYNEQYF,TGTGCCAGCAGCCCCTACTCTAGTTATAACGAGCAGTACTTC
NA,TRBV18,TRBJ1-3,NA,CASSPNPPGSTGNTIYF,TGTGCCAGCTCACCTAACCCACCGGGAAGTACCGGAAACACCATATATTTT
NA,TRBV5-4,TRBJ1-2,few,CASSLAGNYGYTF,TGTGCCAGCAGCTTGGCCGGGAACTATGGCTACACCTTC
NA,TRBV10-3,TRBJ2-1,NA,CAISESGGTDEQFF,TGTGCCATCAGTGAGTCTGGCGGGACGGATGAGCAGTTCTTC
NA,TRBV27,TRBJ1-1,few,CASSLRGKGTEAFF,TGTGCCAGCAGTTTGCGGGGCAAGGGCACTGAAGCTTTCTTT
NA,TRBV6-2/TRBV6-3,TRBJ1-1,NA,CASSPPIGGITGAFF,TGTGCCAGCAGCCCGCCGATAGGAGGCATCACCGGGGCTTTCTTT
NA,TRBV11-2,TRBJ2-7,few,CASSLKLVNLYEQYF,TGTGCCAGCAGCTTAAAACTGGTAAATCTCTACGAGCAGTACTTC
TRBD2,TRBV5-1,TRBJ2-1,many,CASSLESGGAREQFF,TGCGCCAGCAGCTTGGAGAGCGGGGGGGCGAGGGAGCAGTTCTTC
TRBD2,TRBV2,TRBJ2-3,NA,CASSLSSGGLTDTQYF,TGTGCCAGCAGTCTGTCTAGCGGGGGGCTCACAGATACGCAGTATTTT
NA,TRBV5-1,TRBJ2-3,few,CASSFRDSSGTADTQYF,TGCGCCAGCAGCTTCCGGGACTCGTCGGGTACGGCAGATACGCAGTATTTT
TRBD1,TRBV29-1,TRBJ2-3,NA,CRFPGQGDTQYF,TGCAGGTTTCCGGGACAGGGGGATACGCAGTATTTT
NA,TRBV5-1,TRBJ2-1,NA,CASSLGQGNEQFF,TGCGCCAGCAGCTTGGGGCAGGGCAATGAGCAGTTCTTC
TRBD1,TRBV5-5,TRBJ2-3,NA,CASSLGDRGRGTDTQYF,TGTGCCAGCAGCTTGGGGGACAGGGGTCGTGGCACAGATACGCAGTATTTT
NA,TRBV5-1,TRBJ2-3,NA,CASSLEPEADTQYF,TGCGCCAGCAGCTTGGAGCCAGAAGCGGATACGCAGTATTTT
TRBD1,TRBV2,TRBJ1-1,NA,CASSREGARSTEAFF,TGTGCCAGCTCTCGTGAGGGGGCTAGAAGCACTGAAGCTTTCTTT
TRBD1,TRBV5-6,TRBJ2-3,NA,CASSGWTGGGTDTQYF,TGTGCCAGCAGCGGATGGACAGGGGGTGGCACAGATACGCAGTATTTT
NA,TRBV28,TRBJ1-5,NA,CASSSLGVNQPQHF,TGTGCCAGCAGTTCTCTCGGGGTCAATCAGCCCCAGCATTTT
NA,TRBV7-8,TRBJ2-5,many,CASSLGIVQGETQYF,TGTGCCAGCAGCTTGGGAATCGTGCAGGGGGAGACCCAGTACTTC
NA,TRBV5-1,TRBJ2-3,NA,CASRSTDTQYF,TGCGCCAGCCGGAGCACAGATACGCAGTATTTT